The entry below describes one T cell receptor beta chain. Its antigen is unidentified. Sequencing was performed with immunoSEQ multiplex PCR; in TCRdb, only in-frame clones are kept and a portion is missing. The sample yields around 600,000 clones, 97% seen once. The record originates from a study of shared clonotypes between healthy human individuals. Study overall: Donors had three CD4 naive, three CD4 memory, two CD8 naive and one CD8 memory plate apiece. Study findings and constraints: Some clonotypes were shared by all four sorted-subset donors, while others were not shared. The non-shared ones had lower generation probabilities than the shared ones.

With V trimmed by 7 bases and J by 4 bases, 3 bases remained unmatched. CDR3 length: 13 amino acids. Germline loops: CDR1 SNHLY, CDR2 FYNNEI. The TCR originated in a woman in her thirties in good health. Input material: naive CD4+ T cells sorted from blood. Documented subset: CD45RA+ positively selected. V is TRBV2 and J is TRBJ2-1; the match to TRBD2 covers 8 bases. CDR3 DNA: TGTGCCAGCACAGCGGGAGTGTACAATGAGCAGTTCTTC. It translates to CASTAGVYNEQFF.